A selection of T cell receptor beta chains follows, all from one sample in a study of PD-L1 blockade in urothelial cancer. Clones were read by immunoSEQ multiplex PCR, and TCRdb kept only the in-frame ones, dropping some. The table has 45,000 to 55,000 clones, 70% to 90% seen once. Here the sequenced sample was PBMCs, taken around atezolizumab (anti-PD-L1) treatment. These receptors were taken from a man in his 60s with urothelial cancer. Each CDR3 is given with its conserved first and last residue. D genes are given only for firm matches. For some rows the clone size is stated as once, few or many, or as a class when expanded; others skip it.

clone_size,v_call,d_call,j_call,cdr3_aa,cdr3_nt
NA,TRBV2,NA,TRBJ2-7,CASGGVSSYEQYF,TGTGCCAGTGGAGGGGTCAGCTCCTACGAGCAGTACTTC
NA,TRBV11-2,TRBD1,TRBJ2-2,CASSLDQGAGELFF,TGTGCCAGCAGCTTAGACCAGGGGGCCGGGGAGCTGTTTTTT
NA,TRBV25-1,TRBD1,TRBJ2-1,CASSAGTGDEQFF,TGTGCCAGCAGTGCTGGGACAGGGGATGAGCAGTTCTTC
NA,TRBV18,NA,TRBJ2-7,CASSPLSGYEQYF,TGTGCCAGCTCACCACTGTCAGGGTACGAGCAGTACTTC
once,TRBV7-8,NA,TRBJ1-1,CASSLGVGAVSEAFF,TGTGCCAGCAGCTTAGGGGTAGGGGCGGTGTCTGAAGCTTTCTTT
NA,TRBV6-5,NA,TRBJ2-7,CASSGGGGRGDEQYF,TGTGCCAGCAGTGGGGGTGGGGGCAGGGGCGACGAGCAGTACTTC
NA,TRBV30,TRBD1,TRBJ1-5,CACPCPSGTGEIYSNQPQHF,TGTGCCTGTCCCTGTCCCTCCGGGACAGGGGAAATCTATAGCAATCAGCCCCAGCATTTT
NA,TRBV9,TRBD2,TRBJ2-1,CASSVGGSGVAHEQFF,TGTGCCAGCAGCGTAGGCGGTAGCGGGGTGGCCCATGAGCAGTTCTTC
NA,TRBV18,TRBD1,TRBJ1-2,CASSPGQGDGYTF,TGTGCCAGCTCACCGGGGCAGGGGGATGGCTACACCTTC
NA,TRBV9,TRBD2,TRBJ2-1,CASSTPGGLNEQFF,TGTGCCAGCAGCACTCCGGGGGGGCTCAATGAGCAGTTCTTC
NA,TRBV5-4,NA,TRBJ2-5,CASSSTGYQETQYF,TGTGCCAGCAGCTCTACAGGATACCAAGAGACCCAGTACTTC
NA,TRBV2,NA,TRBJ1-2,CASRLRGLTEGYTF,TGTGCCAGCAGGTTGAGGGGACTTACCGAGGGCTACACCTTC
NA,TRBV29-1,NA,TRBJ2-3,CSVEDRGLAEVYTQYF,TGCAGCGTTGAAGACCGCGGGCTAGCCGAGGTCTATACGCAGTATTTT
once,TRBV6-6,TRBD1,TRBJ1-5,CASRERQGREQPQHF,TGTGCCAGCAGGGAAAGACAGGGTAGGGAGCAGCCCCAGCATTTT
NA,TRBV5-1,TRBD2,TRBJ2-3,CASSLALGSGGSDTQYF,TGCGCCAGCAGCTTGGCCTTGGGTAGCGGGGGGTCAGATACGCAGTATTTT
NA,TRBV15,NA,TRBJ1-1,CATSTQQGEAFF,TGTGCCACCAGCACACAACAGGGAGAAGCTTTCTTT
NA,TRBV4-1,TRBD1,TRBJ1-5,CASSQTPYRGLNQPQHF,TGCGCCAGCAGCCAGACACCCTACAGGGGCCTCAATCAGCCCCAGCATTTT
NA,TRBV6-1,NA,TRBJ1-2,CASSVRHLYGYTF,TGTGCCAGCAGTGTCCGACACCTCTATGGCTACACCTTC
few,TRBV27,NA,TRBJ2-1,CASSSRKQTDGVFNEQFF,TGTGCCAGCAGCTCCCGAAAGCAGACTGACGGGGTTTTCAATGAGCAGTTCTTC
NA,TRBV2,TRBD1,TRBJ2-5,CASIQDRGQETQYF,TGTGCCAGCATACAAGACAGGGGGCAAGAGACCCAGTACTTC
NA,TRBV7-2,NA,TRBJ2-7,CASSGTQTYEQYF,TGTGCCAGTTCCGGGACACAAACCTACGAGCAGTACTTC
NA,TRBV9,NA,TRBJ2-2,CASSVGRAHTGELFF,TGTGCCAGCAGCGTAGGCAGGGCCCACACCGGGGAGCTGTTTTTT
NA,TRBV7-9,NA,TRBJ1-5,CASSGGAVNQPQHF,TGTGCCAGCAGCGGGGGGGCAGTTAATCAGCCCCAGCATTTT
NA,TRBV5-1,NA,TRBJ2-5,CASSFSQETQYF,TGCGCCAGCAGCTTCTCCCAAGAGACCCAGTACTTC
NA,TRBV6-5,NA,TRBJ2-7,CASSYSYPDGDYEQYF,TGTGCCAGCAGTTACTCTTACCCAGACGGAGACTACGAGCAGTACTTC
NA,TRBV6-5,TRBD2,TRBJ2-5,CASSSWTSGGETQYF,TGTGCCAGCAGTTCCTGGACTAGCGGGGGGGAGACCCAGTACTTC
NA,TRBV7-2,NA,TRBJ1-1,CARATGGISEAFF,TGTGCCAGAGCAACGGGCGGGATCTCTGAAGCTTTCTTT
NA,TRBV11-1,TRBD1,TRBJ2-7,CASSSRDRGDEQYF,TGTGCCAGCAGCTCCCGGGACAGGGGCGACGAGCAGTACTTC
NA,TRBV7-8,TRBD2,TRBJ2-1,CASSSSGGGFYNEQFF,TGTGCCAGCAGCTCCTCCGGGGGGGGCTTCTACAATGAGCAGTTCTTC
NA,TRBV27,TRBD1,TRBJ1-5,CASSFRGQGRQPQHF,TGTGCCAGCAGTTTCCGCGGACAGGGGCGGCAGCCCCAGCATTTT